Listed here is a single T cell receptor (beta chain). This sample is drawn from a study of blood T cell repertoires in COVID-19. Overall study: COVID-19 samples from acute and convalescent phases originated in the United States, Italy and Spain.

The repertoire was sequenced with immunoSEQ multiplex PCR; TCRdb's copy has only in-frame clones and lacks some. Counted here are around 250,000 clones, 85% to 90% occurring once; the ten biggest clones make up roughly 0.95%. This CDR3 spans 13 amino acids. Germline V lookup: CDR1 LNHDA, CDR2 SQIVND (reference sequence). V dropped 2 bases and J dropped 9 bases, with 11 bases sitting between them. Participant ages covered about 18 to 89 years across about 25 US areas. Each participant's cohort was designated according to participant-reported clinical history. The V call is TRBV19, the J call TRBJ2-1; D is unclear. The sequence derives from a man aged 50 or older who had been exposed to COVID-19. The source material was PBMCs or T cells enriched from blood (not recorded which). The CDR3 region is CASSISGPGEQFF. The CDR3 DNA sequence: TGTGCCAGTAGTATATCTGGGCCAGGTGAGCAGTTCTTC.